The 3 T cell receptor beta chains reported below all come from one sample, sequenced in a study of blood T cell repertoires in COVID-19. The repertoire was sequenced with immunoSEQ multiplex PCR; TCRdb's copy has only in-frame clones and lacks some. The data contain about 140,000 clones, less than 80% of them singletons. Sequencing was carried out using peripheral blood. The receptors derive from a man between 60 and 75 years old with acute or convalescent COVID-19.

This CDR3 is CASRRVNTEAFF. The CDR3 nucleotides are TGTGCCAGCCGGAGAGTGAACACTGAAGCTTTCTTT. The chain links TRBV2 to TRBJ1-1; D is ambiguous. The CDR3 has 12 residues. Germline CDR1 and CDR2: SNHLY and FYNNEI. V lost 8 bases to trimming and J lost 0 bases, with 7 bases between them.

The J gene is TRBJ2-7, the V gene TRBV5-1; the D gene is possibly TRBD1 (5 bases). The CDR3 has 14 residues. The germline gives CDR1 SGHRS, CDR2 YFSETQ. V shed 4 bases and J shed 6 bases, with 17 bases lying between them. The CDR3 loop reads CASSPLDSFGEQYF. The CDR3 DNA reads TGCGCCAGCAGCCCCCTTGACAGTTTTGGCGAGCAGTACTTC.

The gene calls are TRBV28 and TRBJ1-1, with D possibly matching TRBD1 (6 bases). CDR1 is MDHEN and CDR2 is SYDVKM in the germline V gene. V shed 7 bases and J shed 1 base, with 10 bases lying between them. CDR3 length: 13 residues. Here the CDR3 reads CASIGQPNTEAFF. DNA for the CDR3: TGTGCCAGCATCGGACAGCCGAACACTGAAGCTTTCTTT.